The 13 T cell receptor beta chains reported below all come from one sample, sequenced in a study of blood T cell repertoires in COVID-19. The protocol was immunoSEQ multiplex PCR, while the TCRdb copy is restricted to in-frame clones and leaves out a portion. The table shows approximately 120,000 clones, with about 85% occurring only once. The sample consisted of peripheral blood. These receptors were obtained from a man older than 75 with active or convalescent COVID-19.

The V call is TRBV29-1, the J call TRBJ1-2, with D tentatively TRBD1 (5 bases). The V gene's germline CDR1 is SQVTM and CDR2 ANQGSEA. V was cut by 2 bases and J by 8 bases, with 15 bases left in between. The CDR3 covers 13 residues. CDR3: CSVEMIRGEGYTF. CDR3 DNA: TGCAGCGTTGAAATGATTAGGGGTGAAGGCTACACCTTC.

V gene TRBV27 combines with J gene TRBJ2-1, with TRBD2 identical over 9 bases. The CDR3 sequence is 15 residues long. Unmatched junction bases numbered 13, after V lost 7 bases and J lost 9 bases. Germline V lookup: CDR1 MNHEY, CDR2 SMNVEV (reference sequence). The CDR3 is CASTPGVAGVGEQFF. In DNA, the CDR3 is TGTGCCAGCACCCCCGGGGTAGCGGGAGTTGGTGAGCAGTTCTTC.

The V call is TRBV14, the J call TRBJ1-4; TRBD1 matches 7 bases. After removal of 3 bases from V and 14 bases from J, the junction contained 12 bases not matched to a gene. Per the germline V gene, CDR1 is SGHDN and CDR2 is FVKESK. CDR3 size: 14 residues. Written as DNA, the CDR3 is TGTGCCAGCAGCCAGGGGACAGTATCATCAAACCTGTTTTTT. It specifies CASSQGTVSSNLFF. Supplemented by reference TRBV14 and TRBJ1-4, the full variable domain reads EAGVTQFPSHSVIEKGQTVTLRCDPISGHDNLYWYRRVMGKEIKFLLHFVKESKQDESGMPNNRFLAERTGGTYSTLKVQPAELEDSGVYFCASSQGTVSSNLFFGSGTQLSVL.

The chain employs TRBV27 and TRBJ1-1; D unclear. The V end was cut by 6 bases, the J end by 2 bases, with 10 bases between. Germline V CDR1 and CDR2: MNHEY, SMNVEV (reference sequence). The CDR3 contains 13 residues. The CDR3 DNA reads as TGTGCCAGCAGGGCTCGAATAAACACTGAAGCTTTCTTT. Its translation is CASRARINTEAFF.

The gene calls are TRBV30 and TRBJ1-4, with D perhaps TRBD1 (5 bases). Trimming stripped 3 bases from V and 3 bases from J, with 8 bases between. In germline, CDR1 is GTSNPN, CDR2 SVGIG (reference sequence). The CDR3 spans 13 residues. The CDR3 spells CAWRSGSNEKLFF. CDR3 nucleotides: TGTGCCTGGAGATCAGGGTCTAATGAAAAACTGTTTTTT. The full variable domain, in which reference TRBV30 and TRBJ1-4 provide the parts outside the CDR3, is SQTIHQWPATLVQPVGSPLSLECTVEGTSNPNLYWYRQAAGRGLQLLFYSVGIGQISSEVPQNLSASRPQDRQFILSSKKLLLSDSGFYLCAWRSGSNEKLFFGSGTQLSVL.

This chain links TRBV4-2 with TRBJ1-4; TRBD1 agrees at 7 bases. CDR3 length: 14 residues. Per germline, CDR1 LGHNA and CDR2 YNFKEQ. V was pared by 4 bases and J by 10 bases, with 9 bases of the junction left unmatched. The CDR3, as DNA: TGTGCCAGCAGCCCCCAGGGGGACGCTCGAAAACTGTTTTTT. It codes for CASSPQGDARKLFF.

The J gene is TRBJ2-1, the V gene TRBV7-9; TRBD1 agrees at 7 bases. This CDR3 is built from 13 residues. J gave up 1 base and V 10 bases, and 4 bases lay outside the gene matches. Germline loops: CDR1 SEHNR, CDR2 FQNEAQ (reference sequence). CDR3 residues: CAITGQSYNEQFF. The CDR3, as DNA: TGTGCCATTACGGGACAGTCCTACAATGAGCAGTTCTTC.

The rearrangement links TRBV11-2 to TRBJ1-2, with TRBD1 matching 11 bases. The germline V gene encodes CDR1 SGHAT and CDR2 FQNNGV. With 5 bases clipped from V and 2 bases from J, the junction kept 10 bases outside the gene matches. This CDR3 contains 17 residues. The CDR3 region is CASSRRTGGSPNYGYTF. In nucleotides, the CDR3 is TGTGCCAGCAGCCGACGGACAGGGGGCTCCCCCAACTATGGCTACACCTTC.

The chain links TRBV6-2 or TRBV6-3 to TRBJ2-2; 10 nucleotides agree with TRBD1. The ends lost 1 base at V and 4 bases at J; junction bases unmatched: 6. Germline CDR1 and CDR2: MNHEY and SVGEGT. The CDR3 loop spans 17 amino acids. The chain's CDR3 is CASSYWDRGMSTGELFF. CDR3 DNA: TGTGCCAGCAGTTACTGGGACAGGGGAATGTCCACCGGGGAGCTGTTTTTT.

This chain links TRBV2 with TRBJ1-2; TRBD1 might be the D (5 bases). V lost 7 bases and J 3 bases, leaving 15 bases between the germline ends. Germline-derived CDR1 and CDR2 are SNHLY and FYNNEI. This CDR3 has 14 residues. The CDR3 sequence: CASTGSGGYYGYTF. The CDR3 DNA reads TGTGCCAGCACCGGCAGCGGGGGGTACTATGGCTACACCTTC. Supplemented by reference TRBV2 and TRBJ1-2, the full variable domain reads EPEVTQTPSHQVTQMGQEVILRCVPISNHLYFYWYRQILGQKVEFLVSFYNNEISEKSEIFDDQFSVERPDGSNFTLKIRSTKLEDSAMYFCASTGSGGYYGYTFGSGTRLTVV.

This clone was recorded only once. The rearrangement joins TRBV30 to TRBJ1-1; D call uncertain. Trimming left V 0 bases short and J 1 base short, with 12 bases between. The CDR3 loop spans 15 amino acids. Germline V lookup: CDR1 GTSNPN, CDR2 SVGIG (reference sequence). The CDR3 nucleotides read TGTGCCTGGAGTGTCTCCCCACGGGGGAACACTGAAGCTTTCTTT. Encoded protein: CAWSVSPRGNTEAFF.

This chain links TRBV9 with TRBJ2-1; 15 nucleotides agree with TRBD2. Germline values: CDR1 SGDLS, CDR2 YYNGEE. CDR3 length: 20 amino acids. V shed 3 bases and J 4 bases; nucleotides not matched to a gene: 14. The chain's CDR3 is CASSAPGTSGRIGSYNEQFF. In nucleotides, the CDR3 is TGTGCCAGCAGCGCCCCCGGGACTAGCGGGAGGATAGGGAGTTACAATGAGCAGTTCTTC.

This chain joins TRBV5-4 and TRBJ2-5; possible D gene TRBD2, 5 bases. CDR3 size: 13 residues. Trimming stripped 3 bases from V and 4 bases from J, with 10 bases between. Germline CDR1 reads SGHNT; CDR2 reads YYREEE (reference sequence). The CDR3 bases are TGTGCCAGCAGCTACAGCCGGGGAGAGACCCAGTACTTC. Protein: CASSYSRGETQYF.